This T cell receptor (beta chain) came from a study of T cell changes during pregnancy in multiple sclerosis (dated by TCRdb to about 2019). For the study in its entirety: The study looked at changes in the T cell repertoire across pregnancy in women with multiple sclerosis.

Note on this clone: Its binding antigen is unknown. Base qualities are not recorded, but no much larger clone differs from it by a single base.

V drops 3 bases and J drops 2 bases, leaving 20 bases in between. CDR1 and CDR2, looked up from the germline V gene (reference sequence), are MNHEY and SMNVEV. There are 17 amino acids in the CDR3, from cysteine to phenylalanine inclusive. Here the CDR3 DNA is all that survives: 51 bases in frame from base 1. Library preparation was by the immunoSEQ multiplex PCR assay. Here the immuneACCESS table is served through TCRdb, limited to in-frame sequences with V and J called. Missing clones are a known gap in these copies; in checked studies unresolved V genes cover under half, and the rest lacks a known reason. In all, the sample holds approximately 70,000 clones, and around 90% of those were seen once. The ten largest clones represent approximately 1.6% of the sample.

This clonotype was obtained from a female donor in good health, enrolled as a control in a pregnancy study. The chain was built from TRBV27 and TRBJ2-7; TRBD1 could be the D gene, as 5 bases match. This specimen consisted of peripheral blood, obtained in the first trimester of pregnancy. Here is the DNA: TGTGCCAGCAGTTTCGATCCCTATGGGGCCAGGCCCTACGAGCAGTACTTC. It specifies CASSFDPYGARPYEQYF.